This TCR beta chain originates from a study of HIV-infected patients and healthy controls. The V gene's germline CDR1 is MNHEY and CDR2 SVGEGT. V was shortened by 7 bases and J by 5 bases, with 11 bases between the two germline ends. The CDR3 totals 13 residues. All unsorted peripheral T cells were captured because whole blood was used without fractionation. Reverse transcription used around 540 ng RNA and constant-region primers for alpha and beta. Using multiplexing indices, alpha and beta chain libraries were generated apart by chain-specific third strand synthesis. MiXCR, applied by TCRdb to the 5' RACE reads, yields one record per CDR3 protein. The table lists about 18,000 distinct CDR3 sequences, more than 9% of them singletons. This clonotype was detected ten times or more.

This chain links TRBV6-2 or TRBV6-3 with TRBJ2-2; maybe TRBD1 (5 bases). The sequenced sample consisted of blood. This sequence originates from an adult in good health. This chain's CDR3 is CASTWTLTGELFF. The CDR3 DNA reads TGTGCCAGCACCTGGACACTTACCGGGGAGCTGTTTTTT.